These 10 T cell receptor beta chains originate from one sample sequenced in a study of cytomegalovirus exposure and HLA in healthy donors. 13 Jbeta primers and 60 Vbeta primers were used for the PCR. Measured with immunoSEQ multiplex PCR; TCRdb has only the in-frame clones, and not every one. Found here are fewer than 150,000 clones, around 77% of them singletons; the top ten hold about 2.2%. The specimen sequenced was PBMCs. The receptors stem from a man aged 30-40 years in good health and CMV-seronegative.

This CDR3 reads CASSLETGFNGNTIYF. CDR3 nucleotide sequence: TGCGCCAGCAGCTTGGAGACAGGGTTTAATGGAAACACCATATATTTT. V gene TRBV5-1 combines with J gene TRBJ1-3, with 7 bases that match TRBD1. The CDR3 spans 16 residues. Trimming at V came to 0 bases and at J to 3 bases, leaving 6 bases not matched to a gene. CDR1 and CDR2 (germline): SGHRS, YFSETQ. The variable domain in full, completed from reference TRBV5-1 and TRBJ1-3, reads KAGVTQTPRYLIKTRGQQVTLSCSPISGHRSVSWYQQTPGQGLQFLFEYFSETQRNKGNFPGRFSGRQFSNSRSEMNVSTLELGDSALYLCASSLETGFNGNTIYFGEGSWLTVV.

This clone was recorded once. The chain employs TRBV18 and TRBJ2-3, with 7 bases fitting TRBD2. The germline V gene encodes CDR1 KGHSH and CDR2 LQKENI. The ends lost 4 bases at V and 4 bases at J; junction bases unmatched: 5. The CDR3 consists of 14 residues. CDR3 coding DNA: TGTGCCAGCTCACGCAACACTAGCGCAGATACGCAGTATTTT. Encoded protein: CASSRNTSADTQYF.

CDR3 nucleotides: TGTGCCAGCAGCCGAAGGACTAGCGGGGGAGTTGGGACCCAGTACTTC. Residues: CASSRRTSGGVGTQYF. The chain combines TRBV7-2 with TRBJ2-5; 13 bases agree with TRBD2. The CDR3 is made up of 16 amino acids. Looked up from germline, CDR1 is SGHTA and CDR2 is FQGNSA. The V segment lost 5 bases and the J segment 7 bases; nucleotides outside the gene matches: 10.

CDR3 nucleotides: TGTGCCAGCAGCCCCCCTCCTAACTATGGCTACACCTTC. Translating it yields CASSPPPNYGYTF. This rearrangement joins TRBV7-9 to TRBJ1-2; D is ambiguous. The V end was cut by 5 bases, the J end by 0 bases, with 7 bases between. Germline V CDR1 and CDR2: SEHNR, FQNEAQ (reference sequence). The CDR3 consists of 13 residues.

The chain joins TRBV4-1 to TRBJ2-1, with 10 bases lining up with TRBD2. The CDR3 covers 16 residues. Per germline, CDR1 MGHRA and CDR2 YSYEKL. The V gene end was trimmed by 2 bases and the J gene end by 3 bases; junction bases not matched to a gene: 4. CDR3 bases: TGCGCCAGCAGCCAACCAGCGGGGGGGGTCTACAATGAGCAGTTCTTC. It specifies CASSQPAGGVYNEQFF.

The CDR3 is CASSSSHEQYF. For the CDR3, the DNA is TGTGCCAGCAGCTCTAGCCACGAGCAGTACTTC. This sequence joins TRBV7-2 and TRBJ2-7; the D gene is possibly TRBD2 (5 bases). V lost 4 bases to trimming and J lost 5 bases, with 6 bases between them. This CDR3 region has 11 residues. Germline-derived CDR1 and CDR2 are SGHTA and FQGNSA.

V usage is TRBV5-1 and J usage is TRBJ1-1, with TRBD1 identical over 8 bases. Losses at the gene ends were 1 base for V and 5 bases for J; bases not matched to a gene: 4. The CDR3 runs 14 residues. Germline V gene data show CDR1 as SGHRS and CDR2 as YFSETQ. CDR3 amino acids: CASSLTQGVTEAFF. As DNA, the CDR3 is TGCGCCAGCAGCTTGACACAGGGGGTTACTGAAGCTTTCTTT. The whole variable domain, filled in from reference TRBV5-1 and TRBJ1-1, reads KAGVTQTPRYLIKTRGQQVTLSCSPISGHRSVSWYQQTPGQGLQFLFEYFSETQRNKGNFPGRFSGRQFSNSRSEMNVSTLELGDSALYLCASSLTQGVTEAFFGQGTRLTVV.

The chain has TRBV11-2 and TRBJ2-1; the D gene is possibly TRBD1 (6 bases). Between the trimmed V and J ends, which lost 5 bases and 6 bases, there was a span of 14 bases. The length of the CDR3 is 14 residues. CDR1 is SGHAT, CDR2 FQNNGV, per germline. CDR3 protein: CASSPRTAPNEQFF. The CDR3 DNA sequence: TGTGCCAGCAGCCCAAGGACAGCTCCCAATGAGCAGTTCTTC.

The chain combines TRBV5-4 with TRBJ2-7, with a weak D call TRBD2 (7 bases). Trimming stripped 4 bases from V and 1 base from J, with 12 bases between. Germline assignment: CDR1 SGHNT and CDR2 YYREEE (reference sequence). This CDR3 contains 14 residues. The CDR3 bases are TGTGCCAGCAGCACGGGGGGCCTGTCCTACGAGCAGTACTTC. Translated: CASSTGGLSYEQYF.

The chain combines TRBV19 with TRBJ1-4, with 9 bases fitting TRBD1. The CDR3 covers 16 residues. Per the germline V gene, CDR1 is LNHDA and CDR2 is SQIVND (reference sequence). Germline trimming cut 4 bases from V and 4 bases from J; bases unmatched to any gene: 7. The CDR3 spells CASSNLWTGDNEKLFF. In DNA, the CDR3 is TGTGCCAGTAGTAATCTATGGACAGGGGATAATGAAAAACTGTTTTTT. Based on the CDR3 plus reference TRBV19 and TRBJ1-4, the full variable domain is DGGITQSPKYLFRKEGQNVTLSCEQNLNHDAMYWYRQDPGQGLRLIYYSQIVNDFQKGDIAEGYSVSREKKESFPLTVTSAQKNPTAFYLCASSNLWTGDNEKLFFGSGTQLSVL.